This T cell receptor beta chain comes out of a study of cytomegalovirus exposure and HLA in healthy donors. Only in-frame clones appear in the TCRdb table, and some are missing; sequencing was by immunoSEQ multiplex PCR. The table shows 90,000 to 100,000 clones, with under 95% occurring only once. The CDR3 totals 15 residues. The germline gives CDR1 SGHAT, CDR2 FQNNGV. The J segment lost 0 bases and the V segment lost 5 bases, leaving 3 bases of the junction unmatched. Sample: PBMCs. The sequence came from a woman aged 30 to 39 in good health and CMV-seropositive. The V gene is TRBV11-2, the J gene TRBJ2-1, with 8 bases identical to TRBD2. The CDR3 DNA reads TGTGCCAGCAGCACCGGGACTAGCTCCTACAATGAGCAGTTCTTC. Amino acid sequence: CASSTGTSSYNEQFF.